A selection of T cell receptor beta chains follows, all from one sample in a study of blood T cell repertoires in COVID-19. The repertoire was sequenced with immunoSEQ multiplex PCR; TCRdb's copy has only in-frame clones and lacks some. The table lists 350,000 to 400,000 clones, about 88% of them singletons. Sequencing used PBMCs or T cells enriched from blood (not recorded which). Receptors originate from a woman aged 25 to 39 who had recovered from COVID-19. The CDR3 runs from the conserved cysteine through the conserved F or W. A D gene is named only where the DNA matches it firmly. For some rows the clone size is stated as once, few or many, or as a class when expanded; others skip it.

J gene,V gene,clone size,D gene,CDR3 protein
TRBJ2-1,TRBV7-8,-,-,CASSEGKAYNEQFF
TRBJ2-7,TRBV7-6,-,TRBD2,CASSSDPGGSYEQYF
TRBJ1-2,TRBV5-1,-,-,CASSLQGNYGYTF
TRBJ2-3,TRBV7-2,-,TRBD1,CASSLYDREKDTQYF
TRBJ2-5,TRBV7-9,-,-,CASSPKLGPQETQYF
TRBJ1-2,TRBV5-5,-,-,CASSLAATGGDGYTF
TRBJ2-2,TRBV19,-,-,CASSSWASPTGELFF
TRBJ1-1,TRBV18,-,TRBD1,CASSAGTATEAFF
TRBJ2-6,TRBV25-1,-,-,CATTSGANVLTF
TRBJ2-2,TRBV28,-,TRBD2,CASGLLAPGTGELFF
TRBJ1-2,TRBV2,-,-,CASSEGDYGYTF
TRBJ2-5,TRBV10-1,-,TRBD2,CASSEGSGGRETQYF
TRBJ2-1,TRBV3-1/TRBV3-2,-,TRBD1,CASSRGSGQAYNEQFF
TRBJ2-7,TRBV28,-,TRBD1,CASGGQGYEQYF
TRBJ1-2,TRBV19,-,-,CASSTGYGYTF
TRBJ2-3,TRBV9,-,-,CASSGPGGTDTQYF
TRBJ2-7,TRBV2,few,-,CASRVQRQNSNEQYF
TRBJ1-4,TRBV6-5,-,TRBD1,CASSRTRQGGEKLFF
TRBJ2-1,TRBV11-2,once,TRBD2,CASSSGLAEIYNEQFF
TRBJ1-5,TRBV19,-,-,CASSIHRGGLSNQPQHF
TRBJ2-5,TRBV7-2,-,TRBD2,CASSLGLAGQETQYF
TRBJ1-1,TRBV5-4,-,-,CASSRTGYTEAFF
TRBJ1-5,TRBV27,-,-,CASSLSGRDQPQHF
TRBJ2-3,TRBV9,-,-,CASSVDGSDTDTQYF
TRBJ1-2,TRBV10-1,-,TRBD1,CATILPGQGTHGYTF
TRBJ2-7,TRBV5-1,-,-,CASSLSGNEQYF
TRBJ2-1,TRBV28,-,TRBD2,CATRAGGTYNEQFF
TRBJ2-7,TRBV4-1,-,-,CASSPYEGVTYEQYF
TRBJ2-2,TRBV5-8,-,TRBD1,CASSPGQQNTGELFF
TRBJ2-1,TRBV7-6,-,TRBD2,CASSPTSGGGSSYNEQFF
TRBJ2-1,TRBV5-4,-,TRBD2,CASSPPASGPYNEQFF